This TCR beta chain was profiled in a study of cytomegalovirus exposure and HLA in healthy donors. As for the study in general: It was reported in a later analysis that the approximately 120 validation repertoires used the same platform as the 500 to 700 first-cohort repertoires.

In regard to this clone: Its specificity is not known.

Study results and caveats: Three of the chains that were CMV-associated were confirmed in vitro to be specific for CMV antigens. A classifier reportedly called cytomegalovirus status with high sensitivity and specificity.

Trimming took 4 bases from V and 0 from J, leaving 11 bases between them. This CDR3 contains 15 residues. From germline, CDR1 is SGHRS and CDR2 YFSETQ. Only in-frame clones appear in the TCRdb table, and some are missing; sequencing was by immunoSEQ multiplex PCR. The sample consists of roughly 150,000 clones, 70% to 90% of them appearing once. The genes are TRBV5-1 and TRBJ2-1; D gene uncertain. Sequencing was performed on PBMCs. The sequence derives from a woman aged 18-29 years in good health and CMV-seronegative. DNA of the CDR3: TGCGCCAGCAGCCCATCAGTGGTCTCCTACAATGAGCAGTTCTTC. This translates into CASSPSVVSYNEQFF. The full variable domain, with the rest looked up from reference TRBV5-1 and TRBJ2-1, is KAGVTQTPRYLIKTRGQQVTLSCSPISGHRSVSWYQQTPGQGLQFLFEYFSETQRNKGNFPGRFSGRQFSNSRSEMNVSTLELGDSALYLCASSPSVVSYNEQFFGPGTRLTVL.